The TCR beta chain under discussion was sequenced for a study of T cell responses to AZD1222 COVID-19 vaccine. As for the study in general: Pooled together were second doses at about 4 or about 12 weeks.

The V gene's germline CDR1 is SGHAT and CDR2 FQNNGV. This CDR3 region has 13 residues. Trimming left V 3 bases short and J 2 bases short, with 8 bases between. With regard to this clone: Its antigen is not identified.

Findings and caveats of the study: Two AZD1222 doses significantly raised spike-specific TCR breadth and depth over controls. Scientists sampled the repertoires only once the peak T cell response had passed. Spike was spanned by vaccine-associated CD4 TCRs, which were dominant at 160-218 and 743-854.

This table comes from immunoSEQ multiplex PCR, and its TCRdb copy is limited to in-frame clones, with some not included. The data show roughly 160,000 clones, around 94% seen once. The rearrangement uses TRBV11-2 and TRBJ2-7; perhaps TRBD2 as D (5 bases). The TCR comes from an adult in good health. Sequences were derived from peripheral blood, sampled on day 0 of AZD1222 vaccination. The CDR3 DNA is TGTGCCAGCAGCTTGGCCGGGACCTACGAGCAGTACTTC. This encodes CASSLAGTYEQYF.